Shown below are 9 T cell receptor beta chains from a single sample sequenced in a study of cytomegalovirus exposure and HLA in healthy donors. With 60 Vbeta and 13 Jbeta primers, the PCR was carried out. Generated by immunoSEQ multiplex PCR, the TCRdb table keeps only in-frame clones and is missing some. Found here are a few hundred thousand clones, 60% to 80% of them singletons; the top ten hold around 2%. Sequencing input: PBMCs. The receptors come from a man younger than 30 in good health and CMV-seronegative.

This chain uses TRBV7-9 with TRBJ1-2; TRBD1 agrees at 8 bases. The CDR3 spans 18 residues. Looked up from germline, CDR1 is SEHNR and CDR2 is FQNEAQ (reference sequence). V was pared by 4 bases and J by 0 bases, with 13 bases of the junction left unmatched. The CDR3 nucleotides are TGTGCCAGCAGCTCTATAGAGCGGACAGGGCCAACTAACTATGGCTACACCTTC. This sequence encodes CASSSIERTGPTNYGYTF. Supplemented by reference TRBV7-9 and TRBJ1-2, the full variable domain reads DTGVSQNPRHKITKRGQNVTFRCDPISEHNRLYWYRQTLGQGPEFLTYFQNEAQLEKSRLLSDRFSAERPKGSFSTLEIQRTEQGDSAMYLCASSSIERTGPTNYGYTFGSGTRLTVV.

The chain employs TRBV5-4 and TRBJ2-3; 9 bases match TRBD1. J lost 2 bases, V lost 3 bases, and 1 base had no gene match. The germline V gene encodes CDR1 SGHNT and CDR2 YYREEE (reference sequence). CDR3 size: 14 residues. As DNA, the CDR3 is TGTGCCAGCAGCTGGGACAGGGCCACAGATACGCAGTATTTT. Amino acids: CASSWDRATDTQYF.

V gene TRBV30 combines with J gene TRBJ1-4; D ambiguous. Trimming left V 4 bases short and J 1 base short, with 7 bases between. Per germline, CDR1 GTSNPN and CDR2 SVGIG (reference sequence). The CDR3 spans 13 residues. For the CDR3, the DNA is TGTGCCTGGAACCCGGGAACTAATGAAAAACTGTTTTTT. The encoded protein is CAWNPGTNEKLFF.

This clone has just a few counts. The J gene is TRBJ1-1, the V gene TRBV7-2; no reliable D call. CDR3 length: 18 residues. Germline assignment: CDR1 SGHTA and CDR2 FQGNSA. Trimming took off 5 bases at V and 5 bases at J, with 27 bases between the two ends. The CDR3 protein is CASSQSPPIVLQRTEAFF. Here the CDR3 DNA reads TGTGCCAGCAGCCAATCGCCCCCTATAGTACTCCAGAGGACTGAAGCTTTCTTT.

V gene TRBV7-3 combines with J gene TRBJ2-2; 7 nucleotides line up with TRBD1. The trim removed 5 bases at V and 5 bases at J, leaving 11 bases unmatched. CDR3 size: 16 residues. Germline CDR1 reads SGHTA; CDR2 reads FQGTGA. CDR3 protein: CASSPRTGPSTGELFF. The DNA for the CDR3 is TGTGCCAGCAGCCCCCGGACAGGACCCTCGACCGGGGAGCTGTTTTTT.

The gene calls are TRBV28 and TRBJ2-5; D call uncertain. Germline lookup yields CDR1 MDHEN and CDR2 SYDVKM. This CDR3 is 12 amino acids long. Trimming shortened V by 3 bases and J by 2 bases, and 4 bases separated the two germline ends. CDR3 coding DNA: TGTGCCAGCAGTTTCCCACAAGAGACCCAGTACTTC. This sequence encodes CASSFPQETQYF.

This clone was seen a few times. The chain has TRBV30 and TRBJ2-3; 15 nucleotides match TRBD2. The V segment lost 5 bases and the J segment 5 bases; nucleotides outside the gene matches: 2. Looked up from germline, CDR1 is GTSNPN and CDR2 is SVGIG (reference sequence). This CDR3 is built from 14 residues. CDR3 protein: CAWEGLAGGDTQYF. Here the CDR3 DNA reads TGTGCCTGGGAGGGACTAGCGGGGGGAGATACGCAGTATTTT.

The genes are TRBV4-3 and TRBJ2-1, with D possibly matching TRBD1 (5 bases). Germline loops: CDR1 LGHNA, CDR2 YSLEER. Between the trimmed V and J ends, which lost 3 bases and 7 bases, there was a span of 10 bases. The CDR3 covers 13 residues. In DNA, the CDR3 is TGCGCCAGCAGCCATTCTAGGGGTAATGAGCAGTTCTTC. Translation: CASSHSRGNEQFF.

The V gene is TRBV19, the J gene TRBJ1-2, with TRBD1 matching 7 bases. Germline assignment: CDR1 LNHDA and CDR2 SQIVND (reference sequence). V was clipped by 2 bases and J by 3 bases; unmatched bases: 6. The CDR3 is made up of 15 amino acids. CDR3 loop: CASSIIGDRDYGYTF. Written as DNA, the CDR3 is TGTGCCAGTAGTATAATAGGCGACAGGGACTATGGCTACACCTTC.